Following are 8 T cell receptor beta chains from one sample sequenced in a study of blood T cell repertoires in COVID-19. This table comes from immunoSEQ multiplex PCR, and its TCRdb copy is limited to in-frame clones, with some not included. Among about 63,000 clones listed, 79% were seen once. Sequenced input: peripheral blood. These receptors originate from a human donor in a cohort sampled during active COVID-19.

The chain recombines TRBV25-1 with TRBJ2-1, with 9 bases that match TRBD2. V trimming: 3 bases; J trimming: 6 bases; junction bases outside the gene matches: 6. Germline V gene sequence: CDR1 MGHDK, CDR2 SYGVNS. The length of the CDR3 is 15 residues. CDR3 region: CASSDSGRGVNEQFF. Written as DNA, the CDR3 is TGTGCCAGCAGTGATAGCGGGAGAGGAGTCAATGAGCAGTTCTTC.

This chain connects TRBV28 to TRBJ2-4; the match to TRBD2 covers 9 bases. Germline values: CDR1 MDHEN, CDR2 SYDVKM. CDR3 length: 16 amino acids. V lost 6 bases and J lost 2; bases outside the gene matches: 8. CDR3 nucleotides: TGTGCCAGCAGGAAAGCGGGAGGACACACCAAAAACATTCAGTACTTC. It is translated as CASRKAGGHTKNIQYF.

The DNA of the CDR3 is TGTGCCAGCAGCCCCCCAGGGGGCGTTGAAAAACTGTTTTTT. This codes for CASSPPGGVEKLFF. J is TRBJ1-4 and V is TRBV27; TRBD1 aligns across 8 bases. This CDR3 is 14 amino acids long. Looked up from germline, CDR1 is MNHEY and CDR2 is SMNVEV (reference sequence). V lost 6 bases and J lost 7; bases outside the gene matches: 7.

The J gene is TRBJ2-3, the V gene TRBV23-1, with 7 bases aligning to TRBD2. TRBV23-1 counts as an open reading frame of uncertain function. CDR3 length: 16 residues. V was clipped by 4 bases and J by 2 bases; unmatched bases: 9. CDR3 nucleotides: TGCGCCAGCAGTCCCCCCCCCGGGAGGAACACAGATACGCAGTATTTT. Protein: CASSPPPGRNTDTQYF.

The DNA for the CDR3 is TGCGCCAGCAGTGATTACTACGAGCAGTACTTC. This sequence encodes CASSDYYEQYF. The chain carries TRBV10-2 and TRBJ2-7; no clear D. The CDR3 extends over 11 amino acids. In germline, CDR1 is WSHSY, CDR2 SAAADI. The V gene lost 3 bases and the J gene lost 3 bases, with 3 bases spanning the gap.

This chain joins TRBV19 and TRBJ2-7; D may be TRBD1 (5 bases). Trimming stripped 1 base from V and 7 bases from J, with 8 bases between. This CDR3 contains 12 residues. Germline lookup yields CDR1 LNHDA and CDR2 SQIVND (reference sequence). The CDR3 DNA sequence: TGTGCCAGTAGTATAGCAGGGCGGGAGCAGTACTTC. It encodes CASSIAGREQYF.

CDR3 nucleotide sequence: TGTGCCAGCACCTCGATACCACAGGGTGCAGGGGCCAACGTCCTGACTTTC. Amino acid sequence: CASTSIPQGAGANVLTF. The V call is TRBV7-2, the J call TRBJ2-6; D perhaps matches TRBD1 (6 bases). Trimming shortened V by 7 bases and J by 4 bases, and 20 bases separated the two germline ends. CDR1 is SGHTA, CDR2 FQGNSA, per germline. The CDR3 spans 17 residues.

Here the CDR3 DNA reads TGTGCCAGCAGCCCGACGGGGAATGGAAACACCATATATTTT. Translation gives CASSPTGNGNTIYF. This chain joins TRBV7-8 and TRBJ1-3; D gene unclear. The CDR3 is made up of 14 amino acids. In germline, CDR1 is SGHVS, CDR2 FQNEAQ. Trimming removed 5 bases at V and 3 bases at J, with 11 bases between. Variable domain in full (rest from reference TRBV7-8 and TRBJ1-3): GAGVSQSPRYKVAKRGQDVALRCDPISGHVSLFWYQQALGQGPEFLTYFQNEAQLDKSGLPSDRFFAERPEGSVSTLKIQRTQQEDSAVYLCASSPTGNGNTIYFGEGSWLTVV.